The 9 T cell receptor beta chains presented below share a single source sample, sequenced in a study of identical twins. Via MiXCR, TCRdb re-called the 5' RACE reads, giving one row per CDR3 protein. The table lists 250,000 to 350,000 distinct CDR3 sequences, roughly 8.6% of them singletons. Separately, the same data were catalogued under a study of yellow fever vaccine responses in identical twins.

Sequencing input: memory (CD45RO+) T cells sorted from blood. Every receptor here comes from a woman younger than 30 in good health.

The chain uses TRBV6-1 and TRBJ1-2; 7 bases are shared with TRBD1. Per germline, CDR1 MNHNS and CDR2 SASEGT. CDR3 size: 15 residues. Unmatched junction bases numbered 12, after V lost 5 bases and J lost 6 bases. CDR3 sequence (DNA): TGTGCCAGCAGTCCGACCAGACAGGGTGGGAATGGCTACACCTTC. Translating it yields CASSPTRQGGNGYTF.

This clonotype has more than one count but fewer than ten. This chain links TRBV14 with TRBJ2-7, with 11 positions matching TRBD2. Germline V CDR1 and CDR2: SGHDN, FVKESK. The CDR3 spans 15 residues. V lost 1 base to trimming and J lost 2 bases; unmatched junction nucleotides: 1. CDR3 coding DNA: TGTGCCAGCAGCCAAGGACTAGCGGGACCCTACGAGCAGTACTTC. This sequence encodes CASSQGLAGPYEQYF.

The sample holds many counts of this clonotype. The rearrangement links TRBV4-2 to TRBJ2-7, with D possibly TRBD1 on 6 matching bases. Germline CDR1 is LGHNA and CDR2 is YNFKEQ. V was pared by 0 bases and J by 3 bases, with 15 bases between. The CDR3 covers 16 residues. CDR3 amino acids: CASSQDTGTGSYEQYF. The CDR3 DNA sequence: TGTGCCAGCAGCCAAGATACAGGGACGGGGAGCTACGAGCAGTACTTC.

Ten or more counts support this clonotype. The chain links TRBV29-1 to TRBJ1-4; D is undetermined. V was clipped by 7 bases and J by 4 bases, with 7 bases between them. CDR1 and CDR2 from the germline V gene are SQVTM and ANQGSEA. This CDR3 contains 11 residues. The CDR3 DNA follows: TGCAGCGCATGGAGTAATGAAAAACTGTTTTTT. It codes for CSAWSNEKLFF.

V and J are TRBV6-2 or TRBV6-3 and TRBJ2-5; D perhaps matches TRBD1 (6 bases). The V gene's germline CDR1 is MNHEY and CDR2 SVGEGT. V gave up 0 bases and J gave up 5 bases, with 19 bases separating them. The CDR3 runs to 17 residues. The CDR3 nucleotides are TGTGCCAGCAGTTACTCGAATTCCGCAGGGGTCGGGGAGACCCAGTACTTC. It specifies CASSYSNSAGVGETQYF.

This clonotype was seen only a few times. The V and J genes are TRBV20-1 and TRBJ2-1; TRBD1 aligns across 7 bases. Per germline, CDR1 DFQATT and CDR2 SNEGSKA (reference sequence). The J segment lost 8 bases and the V segment lost 5 bases, leaving 9 bases of the junction unmatched. The CDR3 length is 13 residues. DNA for the CDR3: TGCAGTGCTCTCGGACAGGATGGCGATGAGCAGTTCTTC. This gives the protein CSALGQDGDEQFF.

This clonotype was detected many times. V gene TRBV20-1 combines with J gene TRBJ1-5; D is ambiguous. This CDR3 is 15 amino acids long. V dropped 1 base and J dropped 2 bases, with 12 bases sitting between them. Germline V gene data show CDR1 as DFQATT and CDR2 as SNEGSKA (reference sequence). For the CDR3, the DNA is TGCAGTGCTAGAGCGGTGGGGTCTGGCAATCAGCCCCAGCATTTT. Protein product: CSARAVGSGNQPQHF.

This clonotype has more than one count but fewer than ten. Written as DNA, the CDR3 is TGCGCCAGCAGCTTCGACGTATACAATGAGCAGTTCTTC. It yields the protein CASSFDVYNEQFF. J is TRBJ2-1 and V is TRBV5-1; D gene unclear. CDR1 and CDR2 (germline): SGHRS, YFSETQ. This CDR3 region has 13 residues. Trimming took off 2 bases at V and 4 bases at J, with 7 bases between the two ends.

In this sample, this clonotype turned up many times. The rearrangement joins TRBV28 to TRBJ1-4, with a possible D match to TRBD1 (5 bases). The CDR3 consists of 16 residues. Trimming removed 1 base at V and 7 bases at J, with 16 bases between. Germline CDR1 reads MDHEN; CDR2 reads SYDVKM. CDR3 loop: CASSLSRGGGSEKLFF. The CDR3 DNA reads TGTGCCAGCAGTTTATCCCGGGGGGGTGGTAGTGAAAAACTGTTTTTT.